A selection of T cell receptor beta chains follows, all from one sample in a study of blood T cell repertoires in COVID-19. This table comes from immunoSEQ multiplex PCR, and its TCRdb copy is limited to in-frame clones, with some not included. The top ten clones hold approximately 30% of a sample with about 200,000 clones, around four fifths of them seen once. Sequenced sample: peripheral blood. The receptors come from a man aged 40-55 years with acute or convalescent COVID-19. Both conserved end residues are part of each CDR3. Each record gives: D gene, V gene, J gene, clone size, CDR3 protein, CDR3 DNA. D genes are given only for firm matches. Not every row has a clone size; where given, it reads once, few, many or a size class.

>NA|TRBV9|TRBJ2-2|many
CASSVVQESGELFF
TGTGCCAGCAGCGTAGTTCAGGAATCCGGGGAGCTGTTTTTT
>TRBD1|TRBV29-1|TRBJ2-3|NA
CSVRGQGSDTQYF
TGCAGCGTTAGGGGACAGGGGTCAGATACGCAGTATTTT
>NA|TRBV29-1|TRBJ2-1|once
CSVESSYNEQFF
TGCAGCGTTGAGAGTTCCTACAATGAGCAGTTCTTC
>TRBD1|TRBV9|TRBJ1-1|NA
CASSAGTGATEAFF
TGTGCCAGCAGCGCAGGGACAGGGGCTACTGAAGCTTTCTTT
>TRBD1|TRBV19|TRBJ2-7|NA
CASSMGTGYGNEQYF
TGTGCCAGTAGTATGGGGACAGGGTACGGGAACGAGCAGTACTTC
>TRBD1|TRBV28|TRBJ2-7|NA
CASSFPGTGVTHYEQYF
TGTGCCAGCAGTTTTCCCGGGACAGGGGTTACTCACTACGAGCAGTACTTC
>NA|TRBV6-2/TRBV6-3|TRBJ1-2|NA
CASSLDRNYGYTF
TGTGCCAGCAGTCTAGACAGAAACTATGGCTACACCTTC
>NA|TRBV24-1|TRBJ1-1|NA
CATSDVQGRPNTEAFF
TGTGCCACCAGTGATGTACAGGGTCGGCCGAACACTGAAGCTTTCTTT
>TRBD2|TRBV5-1|TRBJ2-3|NA
CASSPPSLAGGRADTQYF
TGCGCCAGCAGCCCGCCTTCACTAGCGGGAGGGCGGGCAGATACGCAGTATTTT
>TRBD1|TRBV5-6|TRBJ1-5|once
CASSAYRGPNQPQHF
TGTGCCAGCAGCGCCTACAGGGGTCCGAATCAGCCCCAGCATTTT
>TRBD2|TRBV6-6|TRBJ2-1|NA
CASTIVAGALNEQFF
TGTGCCAGCACCATAGTAGCGGGAGCTCTCAATGAGCAGTTCTTC
>NA|TRBV5-1|TRBJ1-1|NA
CASSLGGGTRGEAFF
TGCGCCAGCAGCTTGGGGGGAGGAACACGGGGTGAAGCTTTCTTT
>NA|TRBV3-1/TRBV3-2|TRBJ2-6|NA
CASSQFAPSRISGANVLTF
TGTGCCAGCAGCCAATTTGCGCCTAGCCGAATCTCTGGGGCCAACGTCCTGACTTTC
>NA|TRBV6-5|TRBJ1-2|NA
CASSQGGDYGYTF
TGTGCCAGCAGCCAAGGAGGGGACTATGGCTACACCTTC
>NA|TRBV18|TRBJ1-2|NA
CASSPGGDNYGYTF
TGTGCCAGCTCACCAGGGGGCGATAACTATGGCTACACCTTC
>TRBD1|TRBV24-1|TRBJ1-4|once
CATARTGSEKLFF
TGTGCCACCGCCCGGACAGGGAGTGAAAAACTGTTTTTT
>NA|TRBV5-1|TRBJ1-1|NA
CASSLSDADRKAFF
TGCGCCAGCAGCCTCTCCGACGCCGACAGGAAAGCTTTCTTT
>TRBD2|TRBV2|TRBJ2-1|NA
CASSEATGTTNEQFF
TGTGCCAGCAGTGAAGCTACCGGGACTACCAATGAGCAGTTCTTC
>NA|TRBV19|TRBJ2-3|NA
CASSMGRPRGATDTQYF
TGTGCCAGTAGTATGGGGCGGCCCCGGGGGGCCACAGATACGCAGTATTTT
>TRBD2|TRBV19|TRBJ2-1|NA
CASRGLAGDNEQFF
TGTGCCAGTAGAGGACTAGCGGGAGATAATGAGCAGTTCTTC
>NA|TRBV6-5|TRBJ1-1|NA
CASNRGENTEAFF
TGTGCCAGCAATCGGGGGGAAAACACTGAAGCTTTCTTT
>NA|TRBV7-5|TRBJ2-1|NA
CVRSRLVGAGMDNEQFF
TGTGTCAGAAGCCGCCTCGTGGGAGCGGGTATGGACAATGAGCAGTTCTTC
>TRBD1|TRBV28|TRBJ2-7|NA
CASSLLRGQGEQYF
TGTGCCAGCAGTTTATTAAGGGGGCAGGGAGAGCAGTACTTC
>NA|TRBV27|TRBJ2-7|once
CASSLVKFRGEQYF
TGTGCCAGCAGCTTGGTTAAGTTTAGGGGCGAGCAGTACTTC
>NA|TRBV30|TRBJ1-1|NA
CAWGQKNTEAFF
TGTGCCTGGGGACAAAAGAACACTGAAGCTTTCTTT
>TRBD1|TRBV11-2|TRBJ1-4|NA
CASSLGQAVTNEKLFF
TGTGCCAGCAGCCTGGGACAGGCCGTAACTAATGAAAAACTGTTTTTT
>NA|TRBV5-1|TRBJ2-3|NA
CASSFTGSAGTDTQYF
TGCGCCAGCAGTTTCACCGGATCCGCGGGCACAGATACGCAGTATTTT
>NA|TRBV9|TRBJ2-5|NA
CASSVAHQETQYF
TGTGCCAGCAGCGTTGCGCACCAAGAGACCCAGTACTTC
>NA|TRBV28|TRBJ2-3|NA
CASSLLPGTQYF
TGTGCCAGCAGTTTACTTCCGGGTACGCAGTATTTT
>TRBD1|TRBV4-1|TRBJ2-7|NA
CASSQPGGPHEQYF
TGCGCCAGCAGCCAACCAGGGGGCCCCCACGAGCAGTACTTC
>TRBD2|TRBV5-1|TRBJ2-7|NA
CASSFEGLGTGEQYF
TGCGCCAGCAGCTTCGAAGGACTAGGGACGGGCGAGCAGTACTTC
>NA|TRBV12-3/TRBV12-4|TRBJ1-2|few
CASSPQGSGYTF
TGTGCCAGCAGTCCCCAGGGCAGTGGCTACACCTTC
>TRBD2|TRBV3-1/TRBV3-2|TRBJ2-1|NA
CASSPSLAGPMGEQFF
TGTGCCAGCAGCCCGTCCCTAGCGGGACCTATGGGTGAGCAGTTCTTC
>NA|TRBV5-1|TRBJ1-2|NA
CASSRDTNYGYTF
TGCGCCAGCAGCCGGGACACGAACTATGGCTACACCTTC
>NA|TRBV25-1|TRBJ2-7|NA
CASRSSSAYEQYF
TGTGCCAGCAGGAGTAGTAGCGCCTACGAGCAGTACTTC
>NA|TRBV6-6|TRBJ1-1|few
CASLGGQHTEAFF
TGTGCCAGCCTCGGCGGGCAACACACTGAAGCTTTCTTT
>NA|TRBV27|TRBJ1-2|NA
CASSLERSGVYGYTF
TGTGCCAGCAGTTTAGAAAGGTCAGGGGTTTATGGCTACACCTTC
>TRBD2|TRBV30|TRBJ2-3|NA
CALSAGGSLDTQYF
TGTGCCCTGTCAGCGGGAGGCTCACTAGATACGCAGTATTTT
>TRBD1|TRBV6-5|TRBJ1-2|NA
CASRVQGQGYGYTF
TGTGCCAGCAGGGTACAGGGGCAGGGCTATGGCTACACCTTC
>NA|TRBV3-1/TRBV3-2|TRBJ2-1|NA
CASSHNMDFGNEQFF
TGTGCCAGCAGCCATAACATGGACTTCGGCAATGAGCAGTTCTTC
>TRBD2|TRBV7-2|TRBJ2-2|NA
CASSSRTSGTNTGELFF
TGTGCCAGCAGCTCAAGGACTAGCGGGACGAACACCGGGGAGCTGTTTTTT